The TCR beta chain under discussion was sequenced for a study of regulatory T cells in long-lasting Graves disease. This clonotype was counted ten times or more. Sample time point: newly diagnosed GD, antithyroid drugs for less than 3 months. Scientists built the TCR library using RNA that was extracted from PBMCs. Combining iRepertoire HTBI primers with Arm-PCR of CDR3 regions, the authors built TCR beta libraries. Using its own MiXCR run on the multiplex PCR reads, TCRdb lists one record per CDR3 protein. The repertoire holds 680,000 or so distinct CDR3 sequences, with roughly 15% as singletons. Germline V lookup: CDR1 MDHEN, CDR2 SYDVKM. The germline V and J ends were trimmed by 2 bases and 0 bases, with 7 bases remaining between them. This CDR3 spans 14 amino acids. This sample was shared with a second study, whose subject was T cells in Graves' hyperthyroidism and ophthalmopathy. That work states: Among thyroid clonotypes expanded above 0.001, most also appeared in blood.

This chain joins TRBV28 and TRBJ1-2; D not resolved. The origin of this receptor is a woman aged 25 to 39 with Graves disease. The material was peripheral blood mononuclear cells (PBMCs), obtained at new diagnosis, from a patient treated with antithyroid drugs. The CDR3 sequence: CASSLAVTNYGYTF. The DNA of the CDR3 is TGTGCCAGCAGTTTAGCAGTTACTAACTATGGCTACACCTTC.